This TCR beta chain was captured in a study of Ad26.COV2.S vaccination and SARS-CoV-2 variants. For the study at large: Within the COV1001 Ad26.COV2.S trial arm, the donor was enrolled.

The method was immunoSEQ multiplex PCR; TCRdb's version includes in-frame clones alone and lacks a portion of them. The sample holds 410,000 or so clones, approximately 92% seen once. The treatment is: 15 to 20 received Ad26.COV2.S at low or high dose, single or two shots; roughly 5 received placebo; per-sample allocation not given. Samples came from day 63 after the first vaccine or placebo injection. An adult of 18-55 years in Boston served as donor. The administered vaccine (an Ad26 vector) expressed Wuhan-strain SARS-CoV-2 spike. The CDR3 length is 13 residues. Trimming removed 3 bases from V and 6 bases from J, with 9 bases in between. From germline, CDR1 is SSHAT and CDR2 FNYEAQ (reference sequence). Study-wide findings and caveats: Among vaccine recipients, spike-specific TCR breadth exceeded that of placebo recipients.

Points on this clone: What it binds is unknown.

The TCR sequence derives from a person between 18 and 59 years old who received the Ad26.COV2.S COVID-19 vaccine or a placebo. The sequencing here drew on peripheral blood, taken in a trial of Ad26.COV2.S vaccine versus placebo. This rearrangement joins TRBV7-7 to TRBJ2-1; possibly TRBD1 or TRBD2 for D (6 bases each). CDR3 residues: CASSLGGSNEQFF. CDR3 coding DNA: TGTGCCAGCAGCTTGGGGGGCTCCAATGAGCAGTTCTTC.